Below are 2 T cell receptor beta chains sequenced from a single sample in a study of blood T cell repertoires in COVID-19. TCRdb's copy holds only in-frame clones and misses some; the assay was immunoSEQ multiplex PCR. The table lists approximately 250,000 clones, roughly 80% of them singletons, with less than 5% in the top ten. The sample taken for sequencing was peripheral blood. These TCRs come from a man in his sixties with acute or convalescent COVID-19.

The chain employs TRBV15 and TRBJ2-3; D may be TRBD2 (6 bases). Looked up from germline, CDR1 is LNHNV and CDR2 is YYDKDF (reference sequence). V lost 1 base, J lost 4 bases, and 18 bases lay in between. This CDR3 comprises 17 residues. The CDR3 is CATSRAVGAGRSDTQYF. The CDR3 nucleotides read TGTGCCACCAGCAGAGCCGTAGGGGCGGGGCGTTCAGATACGCAGTATTTT.

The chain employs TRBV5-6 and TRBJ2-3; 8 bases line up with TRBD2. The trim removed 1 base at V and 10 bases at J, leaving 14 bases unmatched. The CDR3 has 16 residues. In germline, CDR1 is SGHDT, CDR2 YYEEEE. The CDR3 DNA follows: TGTGCCAGCAGCTTGTATCAGCGGGAGCCGTCTCGCCCGCAGTATTTT. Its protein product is CASSLYQREPSRPQYF.